The 10 T cell receptor beta chains listed next were all sequenced from one sample in a study of T cells in Graves' hyperthyroidism and ophthalmopathy. Amplification targeted TCR beta CDR3 regions from RNA transcripts. The study used the HTBI primer set for a first-round RT-PCR of the TCR CDR3. TCRdb reprocessed the multiplex PCR reads via MiXCR and lists one record per CDR3 protein. The profile shows approximately 370,000 distinct CDR3 sequences, 15% to 20% of them singletons. What was sequenced was blood. These receptors were taken from a woman between 25 and 40 years old with Graves' hyperthyroidism that later progressed to Graves' ophthalmopathy.

This clonotype showed up many times. The V gene is TRBV29-1, the J gene TRBJ2-1, with D perhaps matching TRBD2 (5 bases). Germline V CDR1 and CDR2: SQVTM, ANQGSEA. Trimming left V 1 base short and J 2 bases short, with 9 bases between. This CDR3 is 14 amino acids long. The DNA of the CDR3 is TGCAGCGTTGAAGGGCTAGCACCCTACAATGAGCAGTTCTTC. Amino acid sequence: CSVEGLAPYNEQFF.

J is TRBJ2-7 and V is TRBV25-1; D is uncertain. CDR1 and CDR2 from the germline V gene are MGHDK and SYGVNS. Trimming removed 2 bases from V and 0 bases from J, with 8 bases in between. The length of the CDR3 is 14 residues. The CDR3 is CASSELDNSYEQYF. Here the CDR3 DNA reads TGTGCCAGCAGTGAACTTGACAACTCCTACGAGCAGTACTTC.

On this clonotype: The junction and the germline gene differ at one end; a read error may be behind it. The V gene is TRBV13, the J gene TRBJ2-7; D ambiguous. Germline V gene sequence: CDR1 PRHDT, CDR2 FYEKMQ (reference sequence). This CDR3 has 14 amino acids. CDR3: CASSPKIHSDEQYF. CDR3 nucleotide sequence: TGTGCCAGCAGCCCGAAAATCCACTCCGACGAGCAGTACTTC.

There are many counts of this clonotype. The chain is built from TRBV11-1 and TRBJ1-1, with D tentatively TRBD1 (5 bases). Per germline, CDR1 SGHAT and CDR2 FQDESV (reference sequence). This CDR3 has 14 amino acids. Trimming took 1 base from V and 4 from J, leaving 10 bases between them. In DNA form, the CDR3 reads TGTGCCAGCAGCTTAGAAGGGAGGGGCACTGAAGCTTTCTTT. Encoded protein: CASSLEGRGTEAFF.

This clonotype was recorded many times. The V call is TRBV6-1, the J call TRBJ1-1; weak D call: TRBD1 (5 bases). The CDR3 has 14 residues. CDR1 and CDR2 (germline): MNHNS, SASEGT. Trimming pared 9 bases from V and 0 bases from J, leaving 14 bases between. The CDR3 DNA sequence: TGTGCCAGAGTAATTCCGACAGTGAACACTGAAGCTTTCTTT. It is translated as CARVIPTVNTEAFF.

This clonotype was seen repeatedly, ten times or more. The chain carries TRBV5-5 and TRBJ2-7; TRBD1 agrees at 7 bases. Germline CDR1 reads SGHKS; CDR2 reads YYEKEE (reference sequence). Unmatched junction bases numbered 12, after V lost 6 bases and J lost 3 bases. The CDR3 length is 15 residues. The CDR3 sequence is CASTPWTGNIYEQYF. The DNA of the CDR3 is TGTGCCAGCACCCCGTGGACAGGAAATATCTACGAGCAGTACTTC.

This clonotype was recorded at least ten times. V and J are TRBV11-2 and TRBJ2-1; TRBD2 agrees at 9 bases. V lost 6 bases, J lost 8 bases, and 17 bases stayed unmatched. The CDR3 is 17 residues long. Germline CDR1 is SGHAT and CDR2 is FQNNGV. CDR3 DNA sequence: TGTGCCAGCAGATGGGTTGATTTTAGCGGGAGCCAGGATGAGCAGTTCTTC. Its translation is CASRWVDFSGSQDEQFF.

This clonotype was counted ten times or more. The chain has TRBV5-1 and TRBJ2-1; 7 bases map to TRBD2. The trim removed 0 bases at V and 6 bases at J, leaving 9 bases unmatched. Germline values: CDR1 SGHRS, CDR2 YFSETQ. This CDR3 has 16 residues. CDR3: CASSLGPSGRSNEQFF. CDR3 in DNA: TGCGCCAGCAGCTTGGGGCCTAGCGGACGATCCAATGAGCAGTTCTTC.

The chain has TRBV4-2 and TRBJ2-7, with TRBD2 as a possible D gene (6 bases). The CDR3 has 14 amino acids. Trimming removed 0 bases at V and 4 bases at J, with 10 bases between. Germline CDR1 and CDR2: LGHNA and YNFKEQ. The chain's CDR3 is CASSQEGGRYEQYF. CDR3 nucleotide sequence: TGTGCCAGCAGCCAAGAGGGAGGCAGGTACGAGCAGTACTTC.

As for this clonotype: A much larger clone lies one base from this, so it may be a read error. The chain joins TRBV20-1 to TRBJ2-7; maybe TRBD2 (5 bases). The J call is doubtful: the DNA matches TRBJ2-1 better. The CDR3 is 13 residues long. Germline V gives CDR1 DFQATT, CDR2 SNEGSKA (reference sequence). Written as DNA, the CDR3 is TGCAGTGCTCCGCGGACTGGAACCTACGAGCAGTTCTTC. The encoded protein is CSAPRTGTYEQFF.